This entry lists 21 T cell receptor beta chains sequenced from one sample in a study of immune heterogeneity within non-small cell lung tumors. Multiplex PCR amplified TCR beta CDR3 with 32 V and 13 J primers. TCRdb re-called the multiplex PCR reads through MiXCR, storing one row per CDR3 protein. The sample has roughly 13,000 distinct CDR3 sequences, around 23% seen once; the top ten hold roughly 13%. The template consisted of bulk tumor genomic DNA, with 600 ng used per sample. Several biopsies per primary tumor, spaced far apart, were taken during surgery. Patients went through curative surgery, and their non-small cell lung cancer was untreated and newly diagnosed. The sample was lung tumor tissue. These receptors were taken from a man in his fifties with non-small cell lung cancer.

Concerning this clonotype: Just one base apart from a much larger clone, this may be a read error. The CDR3 sequence: CSVEGHTGELFF. CDR3 bases: TGCAGCGTTGAAGGGCATACCGGGGAGCTGTTTTTT. The chain couples TRBV29-1 to TRBJ2-2, with D hard to call. The germline gives CDR1 SQVTM, CDR2 ANQGSEA. V was cut by 1 base and J by 5 bases, with 5 bases left in between. The CDR3 is 12 amino acids.

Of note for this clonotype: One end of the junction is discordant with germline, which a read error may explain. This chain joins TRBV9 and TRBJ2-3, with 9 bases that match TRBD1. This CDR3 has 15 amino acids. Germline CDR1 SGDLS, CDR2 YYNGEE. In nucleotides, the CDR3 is TGTGCCAGCAGCACCCCGGGACAGGGTACAGATTCGCAGTATTTT. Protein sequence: CASSTPGQGTDSQYF.

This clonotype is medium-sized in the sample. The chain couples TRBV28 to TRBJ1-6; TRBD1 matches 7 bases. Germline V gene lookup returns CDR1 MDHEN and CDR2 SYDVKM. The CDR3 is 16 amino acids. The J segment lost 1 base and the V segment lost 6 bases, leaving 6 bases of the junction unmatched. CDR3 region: CASRPRQGSYNSPLHF. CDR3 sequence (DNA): TGTGCCAGCAGGCCCCGACAGGGTTCCTATAATTCACCCCTCCACTTT.

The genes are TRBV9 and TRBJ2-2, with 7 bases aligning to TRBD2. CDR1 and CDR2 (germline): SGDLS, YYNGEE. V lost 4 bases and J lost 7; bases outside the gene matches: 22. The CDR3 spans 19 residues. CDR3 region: CASSPRAWLGAGKVGELFF. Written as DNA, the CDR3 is TGTGCCAGCAGCCCACGAGCCTGGTTAGGAGCGGGAAAGGTCGGGGAGCTGTTTTTT.

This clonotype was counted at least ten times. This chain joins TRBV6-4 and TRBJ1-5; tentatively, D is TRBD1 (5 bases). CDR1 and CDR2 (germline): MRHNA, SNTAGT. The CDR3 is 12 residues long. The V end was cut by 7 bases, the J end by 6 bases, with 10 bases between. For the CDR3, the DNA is TGTGCCAGCAAAGGGGACGGTCAGCCCCAGCATTTT. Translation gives CASKGDGQPQHF.

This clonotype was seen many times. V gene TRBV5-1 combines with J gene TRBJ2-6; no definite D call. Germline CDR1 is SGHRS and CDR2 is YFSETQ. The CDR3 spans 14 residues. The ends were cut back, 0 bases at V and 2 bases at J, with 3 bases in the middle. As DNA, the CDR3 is TGCGCCAGCAGCTTGGGCGCTGGGGCCAACGTCCTGACTTTC. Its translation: CASSLGAGANVLTF.

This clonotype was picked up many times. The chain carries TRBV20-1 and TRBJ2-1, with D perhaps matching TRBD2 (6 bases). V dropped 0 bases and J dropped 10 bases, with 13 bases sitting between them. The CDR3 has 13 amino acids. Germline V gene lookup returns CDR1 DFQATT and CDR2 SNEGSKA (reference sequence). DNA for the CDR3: TGCAGTGCTAGAGATGGAGGGTGGGGAGAGCAGTTCTTC. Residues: CSARDGGWGEQFF.

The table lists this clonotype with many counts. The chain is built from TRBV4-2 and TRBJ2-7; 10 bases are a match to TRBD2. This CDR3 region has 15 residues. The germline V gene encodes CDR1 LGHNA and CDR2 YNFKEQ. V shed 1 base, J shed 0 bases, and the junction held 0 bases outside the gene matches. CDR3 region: CASSQASGGSYEQYF. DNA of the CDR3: TGTGCCAGCAGCCAAGCTAGCGGGGGCTCCTACGAGCAGTACTTC.

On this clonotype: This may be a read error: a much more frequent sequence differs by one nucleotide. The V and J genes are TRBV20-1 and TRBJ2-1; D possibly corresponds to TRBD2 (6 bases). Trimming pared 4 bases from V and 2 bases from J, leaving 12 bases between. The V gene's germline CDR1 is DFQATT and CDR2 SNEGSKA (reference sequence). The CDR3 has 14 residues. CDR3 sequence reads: CSATREPPYNEQFF. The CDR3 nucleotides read TGCAGTGCTACCCGGGAGCCCCCCTACAATGAGCAGTTCTTC.

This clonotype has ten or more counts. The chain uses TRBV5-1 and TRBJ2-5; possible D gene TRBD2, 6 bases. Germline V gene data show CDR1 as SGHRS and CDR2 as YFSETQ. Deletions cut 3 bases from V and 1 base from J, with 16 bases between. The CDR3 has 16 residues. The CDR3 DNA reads TGCGCCAGCAGCTCGGGAGTGGGGGTTAGCCAAGAGACCCAGTACTTC. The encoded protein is CASSSGVGVSQETQYF.

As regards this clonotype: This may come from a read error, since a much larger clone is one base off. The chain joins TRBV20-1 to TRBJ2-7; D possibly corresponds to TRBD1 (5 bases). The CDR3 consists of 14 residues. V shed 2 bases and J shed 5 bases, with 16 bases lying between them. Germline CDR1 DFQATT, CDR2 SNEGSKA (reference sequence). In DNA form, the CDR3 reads TGCAGTGCTAGATCTACAGGCATCATCCACGAGCAGTACTTC. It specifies CSARSTGIIHEQYF.

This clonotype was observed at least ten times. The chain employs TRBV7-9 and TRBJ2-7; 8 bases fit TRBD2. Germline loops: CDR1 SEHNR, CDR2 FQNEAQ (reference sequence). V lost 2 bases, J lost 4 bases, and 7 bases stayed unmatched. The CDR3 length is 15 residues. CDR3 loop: CASSLRASGSYEQYF. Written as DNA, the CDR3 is TGTGCCAGCAGCTTACGAGCTAGCGGGTCTTACGAGCAGTACTTC.

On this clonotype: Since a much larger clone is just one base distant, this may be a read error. The CDR3 region has the DNA TGCAGCGTTCGGACAGGGGGCGGAAGGTGTGGAAACACCATATATTTT. This gives the protein CSVRTGGGRCGNTIYF. This chain links TRBV29-1 with TRBJ1-3; 11 bases line up with TRBD1. The V segment lost 5 bases and the J segment 3 bases; nucleotides outside the gene matches: 9. The CDR3 consists of 16 residues. Germline assignment: CDR1 SQVTM and CDR2 ANQGSEA.

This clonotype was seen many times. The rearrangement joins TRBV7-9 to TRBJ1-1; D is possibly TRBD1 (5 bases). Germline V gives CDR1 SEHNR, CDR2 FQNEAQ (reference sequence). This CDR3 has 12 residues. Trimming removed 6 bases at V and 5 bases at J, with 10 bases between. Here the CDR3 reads CASRPEGTEAFF. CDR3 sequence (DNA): TGTGCCAGCAGGCCCGAGGGGACTGAAGCTTTCTTT.

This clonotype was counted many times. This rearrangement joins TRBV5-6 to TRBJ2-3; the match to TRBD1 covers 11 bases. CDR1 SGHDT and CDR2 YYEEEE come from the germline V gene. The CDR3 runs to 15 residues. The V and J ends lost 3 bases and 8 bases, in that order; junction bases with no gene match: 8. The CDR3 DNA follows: TGTGCCAGCAGCTCGGGACAGGGGGGCTTTGGTACGCAGTATTTT. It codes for CASSSGQGGFGTQYF. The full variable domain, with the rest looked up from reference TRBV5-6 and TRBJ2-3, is DAGVTQSPTHLIKTRGQQVTLRCSPKSGHDTVSWYQQALGQGPQFIFQYYEEEERQRGNFPDRFSGHQFPNYSSELNVNALLLGDSALYLCASSSGQGGFGTQYFGPGTRLTVL.

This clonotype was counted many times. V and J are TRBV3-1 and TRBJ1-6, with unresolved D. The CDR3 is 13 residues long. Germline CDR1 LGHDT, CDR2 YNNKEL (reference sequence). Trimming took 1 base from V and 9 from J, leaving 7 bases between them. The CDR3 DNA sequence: TGTGCCAGCAGCCAAGGTGGAGGTTCACCCCTCCACTTT. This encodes CASSQGGGSPLHF.

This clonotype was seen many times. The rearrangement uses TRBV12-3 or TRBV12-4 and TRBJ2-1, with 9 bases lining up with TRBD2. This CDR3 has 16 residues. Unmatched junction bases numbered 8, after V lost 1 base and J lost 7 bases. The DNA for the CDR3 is TGTGCCAGCAGTTTAGTCCCTAGCGGGGTGAATAATGAGCAGTTCTTC. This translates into CASSLVPSGVNNEQFF.

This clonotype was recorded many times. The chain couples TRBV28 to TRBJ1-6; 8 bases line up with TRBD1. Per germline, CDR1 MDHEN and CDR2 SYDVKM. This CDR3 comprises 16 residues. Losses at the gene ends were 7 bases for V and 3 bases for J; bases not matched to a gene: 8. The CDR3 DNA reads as TGTGCCAGCACCACCACAGGGGGGGGCTATAATTCACCCCTCCACTTT. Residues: CASTTTGGGYNSPLHF.

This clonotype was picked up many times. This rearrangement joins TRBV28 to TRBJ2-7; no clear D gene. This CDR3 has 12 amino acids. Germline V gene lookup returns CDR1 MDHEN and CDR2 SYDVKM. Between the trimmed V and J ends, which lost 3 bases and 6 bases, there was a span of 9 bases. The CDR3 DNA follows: TGTGCCAGCAGTTTCCCCGTCGGCGAGCAGTACTTC. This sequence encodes CASSFPVGEQYF. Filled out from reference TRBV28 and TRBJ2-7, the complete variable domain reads DVKVTQSSRYLVKRTGEKVFLECVQDMDHENMFWYRQDPGLGLRLIYFSYDVKMKEKGDIPEGYSVSREKKERFSLILESASTNQTSMYLCASSFPVGEQYFGPGTRLTVT.

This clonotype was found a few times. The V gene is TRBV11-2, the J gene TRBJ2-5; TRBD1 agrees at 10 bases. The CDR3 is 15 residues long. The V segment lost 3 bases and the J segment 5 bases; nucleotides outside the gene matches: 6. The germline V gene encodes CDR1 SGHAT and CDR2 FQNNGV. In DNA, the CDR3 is TGTGCCAGCAGCTTGGACAGGGGGGATTTGGAGACCCAGTACTTC. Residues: CASSLDRGDLETQYF. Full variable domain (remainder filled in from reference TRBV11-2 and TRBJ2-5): EAGVAQSPRYKIIEKRQSVAFWCNPISGHATLYWYQQILGQGPKLLIQFQNNGVVDDSQLPKDRFSAERLKGVDSTLKIQPAKLEDSAVYLCASSLDRGDLETQYFGPGTRLLVL.

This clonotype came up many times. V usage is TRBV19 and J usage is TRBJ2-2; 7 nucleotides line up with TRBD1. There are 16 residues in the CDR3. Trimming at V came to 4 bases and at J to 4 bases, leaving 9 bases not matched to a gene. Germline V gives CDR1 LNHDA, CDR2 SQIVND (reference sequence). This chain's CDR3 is CASSTLDRVGTGELFF. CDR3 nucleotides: TGTGCCAGTAGTACCTTAGACAGGGTCGGCACCGGGGAGCTGTTTTTT.